These 30 T cell receptor beta chains share one sample of origin, sequenced in a study of Ad26.COV2.S vaccination and SARS-CoV-2 variants. The repertoire was sequenced with immunoSEQ multiplex PCR; TCRdb's copy has only in-frame clones and lacks some. This sample carries some 300,000 clones, around four fifths of them seen once, and the ten largest clones take around 2%. Indicated treatment: around 19 received Ad26.COV2.S at low or high dose, single or two shots; several received placebo; per-sample allocation not given. Samples analyzed were those drawn on day 63 after the first vaccine or placebo injection. This specimen consisted of peripheral blood, obtained in a trial of Ad26.COV2.S vaccine versus placebo. The receptors come from a person aged 18-60 years who received the Ad26.COV2.S COVID-19 vaccine or a placebo.

This chain connects TRBV7-9 to TRBJ2-1; D not resolved. With 5 bases removed from V and 8 bases from J, the gap between germline ends came to 19 bases. Germline CDR1 SEHNR, CDR2 FQNEAQ (reference sequence). The CDR3 sequence is 15 residues long. The CDR3 loop reads CASSERRVSIHEQFF. CDR3 in DNA: TGTGCCAGCAGCGAGAGACGGGTTTCAATCCATGAGCAGTTCTTC.

By share, this clone ranks as medium-sized (0.01 to 0.1%). The chain links TRBV4-2 to TRBJ2-6; 8 nucleotides agree with TRBD2. There are 17 residues in the CDR3. Germline CDR1 and CDR2: LGHNA and YNFKEQ. The junction had 2 bases not matched to a gene; V was cut back by 1 base and J by 0 bases. CDR3 residues: CASSQGTSSSGANVLTF. CDR3 nucleotide sequence: TGTGCCAGCAGCCAAGGGACTAGCAGCTCTGGGGCCAACGTCCTGACTTTC.

With respect to this clone: The sample contains more than one DNA sequence encoding this CDR3. J is TRBJ2-1 and V is TRBV5-1; D is unresolved. V was trimmed by 0 bases and J by 6 bases, leaving 7 bases between them. CDR1 and CDR2 from the germline V gene are SGHRS and YFSETQ. The CDR3 runs 13 residues. CDR3 in DNA: TGCGCCAGCAGCTTGGGATTGGGCAATGAGCAGTTCTTC. Translated, it gives CASSLGLGNEQFF.

The V gene is TRBV4-1, the J gene TRBJ2-1, with D perhaps matching TRBD2 (6 bases). From germline, CDR1 is MGHRA and CDR2 YSYEKL. This CDR3 is 16 amino acids long. Trimming removed 0 bases from V and 2 bases from J, with 11 bases in between. CDR3 sequence: CASSQDEGGTYNEQFF. The CDR3 coding sequence is TGCGCCAGCAGCCAAGATGAGGGAGGCACCTACAATGAGCAGTTCTTC.

The chain is built from TRBV11-2 and TRBJ2-5; TRBD2 matches at 16 bases. Germline CDR1 is SGHAT and CDR2 is FQNNGV. The CDR3 totals 19 residues. Germline trimming cut 6 bases from V and 4 bases from J; bases unmatched to any gene: 14. The CDR3: CASSLSGGLAGGPRETQYF. The CDR3 region has the DNA TGTGCCAGCAGTCTCTCCGGGGGACTAGCGGGGGGGCCTCGAGAGACCCAGTACTTC.

This chain connects TRBV5-1 to TRBJ1-6, with a possible D match to TRBD1 (6 bases). Per germline, CDR1 SGHRS and CDR2 YFSETQ. The V end was cut by 0 bases, the J end by 6 bases, with 10 bases between. The CDR3 has 15 residues. The CDR3 is CASSLDTGSNSPLHF. DNA of the CDR3: TGCGCCAGCAGCTTGGATACAGGGAGTAATTCACCCCTCCACTTT.

A few counts support this clone. The chain recombines TRBV11-2 with TRBJ1-1; D unclear. V was trimmed by 2 bases and J by 3 bases, leaving 7 bases between them. Germline-derived CDR1 and CDR2 are SGHAT and FQNNGV. There are 13 residues in the CDR3. Written as DNA, the CDR3 is TGTGCCAGCAGCTTAACGGGAGACACTGAAGCTTTCTTT. Its translation is CASSLTGDTEAFF.

This rearrangement joins TRBV3-1 (or the pseudogene TRBV3-2) to TRBJ1-2, with a possible D match to TRBD1 (5 bases). CDR1 and CDR2 (germline): LGHDT, YNNKEL (reference sequence). V lost 7 bases, J lost 2 bases, and 11 bases lay in between. This CDR3 is built from 13 residues. CDR3 coding DNA: TGTGCCAGCAACGAGGAGGGGAACTATGGCTACACCTTC. This encodes CASNEEGNYGYTF.

The chain has TRBV15 and TRBJ2-1; D remains ambiguous. The ends were cut back, 2 bases at V and 7 bases at J, with 15 bases in the middle. CDR3 length equals 15 residues. Per germline, CDR1 LNHNV and CDR2 YYDKDF (reference sequence). The DNA for the CDR3 is TGTGCCACCAGCAGAACAACCGGACCGGTTAATGAGCAGTTCTTC. Amino acids: CATSRTTGPVNEQFF.

This chain connects TRBV24-1 to TRBJ2-1; 7 bases match TRBD2. The CDR3 runs to 16 residues. With 3 bases clipped from V and 6 bases from J, the junction kept 10 bases outside the gene matches. The germline V gene has CDR1 KGHDR and CDR2 SFDVKD. The CDR3 nucleotides read TGTGCCACCAGTGATAGGAGGGCGGGGGAATTCAATGAGCAGTTCTTC. Its protein product is CATSDRRAGEFNEQFF.

The CDR3 coding sequence is TGTGCCAGCAGTTCCCCCGGGAACACTGAAGCTTTCTTT. This codes for CASSSPGNTEAFF. J is TRBJ1-1 and V is TRBV28; no definite D call. Germline V gene sequence: CDR1 MDHEN, CDR2 SYDVKM. The CDR3 extends over 13 amino acids. V shed 4 bases and J shed 1 base, with 7 bases lying between them.

In its sample, this clone was seen a few times. The CDR3 DNA follows: TGTGCCAGCGGGGGGCCCACCAACACCATATATTTT. Its translation is CASGGPTNTIYF. The V and J genes are TRBV7-2 and TRBJ1-3; the D gene is possibly TRBD1 (6 bases). Germline lookup yields CDR1 SGHTA and CDR2 FQGNSA. CDR3 length: 12 amino acids. V lost 8 bases to trimming and J lost 7 bases, with 12 bases between them.

The table lists this clone with a count of one. The chain links TRBV6-5 to TRBJ2-1; the D is unclear. V dropped 5 bases and J dropped 0 bases, with 8 bases sitting between them. CDR1 and CDR2 from the germline V gene are MNHEY and SVGAGI. The CDR3 extends over 14 amino acids. CDR3 sequence: CASSPAYSYNEQFF. Written as DNA, the CDR3 is TGTGCCAGCAGTCCCGCATACTCCTACAATGAGCAGTTCTTC.

This clone was recorded once. The rearrangement links TRBV6-1 to TRBJ1-2; D unresolved. CDR1 MNHNS and CDR2 SASEGT come from the germline V gene. V gave up 1 base and J gave up 4 bases, with 10 bases separating them. This CDR3 spans 14 amino acids. This chain's CDR3 is CASSEGNRAYGYTF. The DNA for the CDR3 is TGTGCCAGCAGTGAAGGGAATAGGGCCTATGGCTACACCTTC.

This chain uses TRBV5-6 with TRBJ1-2, with 9 nucleotides matching TRBD1. The V and J ends lost 3 bases and 4 bases, in that order; junction bases with no gene match: 10. The CDR3 runs to 16 residues. CDR1 SGHDT and CDR2 YYEEEE come from the germline V gene. CDR3: CASSSAPGQGVYGYTF. CDR3 in DNA: TGTGCCAGCAGCTCAGCCCCGGGACAGGGCGTCTATGGCTACACCTTC.

The CDR3 region has the DNA TGTGCCAGCAGTGAGGGACAGTTGTACTCTGGAAACACCATATATTTT. Protein product: CASSEGQLYSGNTIYF. The chain has TRBV6-1 and TRBJ1-3; 7 nucleotides match TRBD1. V lost 3 bases to trimming and J lost 0 bases; unmatched junction nucleotides: 5. Germline V gene lookup returns CDR1 MNHNS and CDR2 SASEGT. The CDR3 consists of 16 residues.

This clone was seen only a few times. The chain employs TRBV7-9 and TRBJ2-1; perhaps TRBD1 as D (5 bases). Germline CDR1 is SEHNR and CDR2 is FQNEAQ (reference sequence). V was shortened by 2 bases and J by 8 bases, with 13 bases between the two germline ends. This CDR3 is 14 amino acids long. CDR3 residues: CASSLYRSGYEQFF. Here the CDR3 DNA reads TGTGCCAGCAGCTTATACAGGTCTGGCTATGAGCAGTTCTTC.

The V gene is TRBV14, the J gene TRBJ2-5; 11 bases line up with TRBD2. The length of the CDR3 is 17 residues. The V segment lost 3 bases and the J segment 2 bases; nucleotides outside the gene matches: 8. CDR1 is SGHDN, CDR2 FVKESK, per germline. CDR3 in amino acids: CASSHRGTSGRQETQYF. Here the CDR3 DNA reads TGTGCCAGCAGCCATAGGGGGACTAGCGGACGACAAGAGACCCAGTACTTC.

The gene calls are TRBV6-6 and TRBJ2-5; 8 nucleotides align to TRBD2. Trimming took 7 bases from V and 5 from J; bases not matched to a gene: 15. The CDR3 is 16 residues long. The germline V gene encodes CDR1 MNHNY and CDR2 SVGAGI (reference sequence). This chain's CDR3 is CASILRPGGARETQYF. CDR3 DNA sequence: TGTGCCAGCATCCTGCGCCCGGGAGGGGCTCGGGAGACCCAGTACTTC.

This clone was observed a handful of times. In the same sample, other DNA sequences code for this CDR3. The V gene is TRBV18, the J gene TRBJ1-4; a possible D gene is TRBD1 (5 bases). The CDR3 has 15 residues. The germline V gene has CDR1 KGHSH and CDR2 LQKENI. V was clipped by 2 bases and J by 3 bases, with 10 bases between them. This CDR3 reads CASSPGTASNEKLFF. Here the CDR3 DNA reads TGTGCCAGCTCACCAGGGACGGCCTCTAATGAAAAACTGTTTTTT.

The rearrangement joins TRBV25-1 to TRBJ1-3; TRBD1 might be the D (6 bases). Germline CDR1 MGHDK, CDR2 SYGVNS. Trimming left V 7 bases short and J 0 bases short, with 13 bases between. The CDR3 runs 15 residues. For the CDR3, the DNA is TGTGCCAGCAATGAGGGGGTAGTCTCTGGAAACACCATATATTTT. Its translation: CASNEGVVSGNTIYF.

This clone was recorded once. The chain carries TRBV23-1 and TRBJ1-4, with 9 bases fitting TRBD1. TRBV23-1 is an ORF for which the function is uncertain. Losses at the gene ends were 6 bases for V and 3 bases for J; bases not matched to a gene: 14. This CDR3 has 18 amino acids. CDR3 residues: CASSQPDRGLPPNEKLFF. CDR3 in DNA: TGCGCCAGCAGCCAACCGGACAGGGGCCTTCCTCCTAATGAAAAACTGTTTTTT.

V is TRBV28 and J is TRBJ1-4; TRBD1 aligns across 12 bases. The V gene end was trimmed by 3 bases and the J gene end by 7 bases; junction bases not matched to a gene: 12. The CDR3 length is 18 residues. CDR1 is MDHEN, CDR2 SYDVKM, per germline. DNA of the CDR3: TGTGCCAGCAGTTTTTCAGGGACAGGGGGCCTTATAGGTGAAAAACTGTTTTTT. Its protein product is CASSFSGTGGLIGEKLFF.

J is TRBJ2-7 and V is TRBV11-2, with D possibly being TRBD1 (6 bases). Germline CDR1 and CDR2: SGHAT and FQNNGV. This CDR3 has 12 residues. Trimming cost V 8 bases and J 6 bases, with 14 bases left between them. CDR3 loop: CASRGTGSEQYF. CDR3 sequence (DNA): TGTGCCAGCCGGGGAACAGGGAGCGAGCAGTACTTC.

CDR3 sequence reads: CASSYSTLHGELFF. The CDR3 nucleotides are TGTGCCAGCAGTTACTCGACTCTTCACGGGGAGCTGTTTTTT. The chain carries TRBV6-2 or TRBV6-3 and TRBJ2-2; no clear D gene. Germline V CDR1 and CDR2: MNHEY, SVGEGT. Trimming removed 0 bases at V and 7 bases at J, with 9 bases between. The CDR3 is 14 amino acids.

In this sample, this clone turned up a few times. The gene calls are TRBV4-2 and TRBJ2-1, with TRBD2 matching 9 bases. This CDR3 is built from 16 residues. The germline gives CDR1 LGHNA, CDR2 YNFKEQ. Trimming at V came to 2 bases and at J to 4 bases, leaving 6 bases not matched to a gene. In nucleotides, the CDR3 is TGTGCCAGCAGCCAACAGAGCGGGGGGTCTTACAATGAGCAGTTCTTC. Translated, it gives CASSQQSGGSYNEQFF.

This chain's CDR3 is CAFSNGPLNTEAFF. CDR3 nucleotide sequence: TGTGCCTTCTCAAACGGACCCTTGAACACTGAAGCTTTCTTT. V usage is TRBV30 and J usage is TRBJ1-1; no clear D. With 7 bases removed from V and 0 bases from J, the gap between germline ends came to 15 bases. Germline V gene lookup returns CDR1 GTSNPN and CDR2 SVGIG (reference sequence). The CDR3 runs 14 residues.

This chain links TRBV19 with TRBJ1-2, with 7 positions matching TRBD1. Germline-derived CDR1 and CDR2 are LNHDA and SQIVND (reference sequence). V shed 4 bases, J shed 5 bases, and the junction held 4 bases outside the gene matches. This CDR3 region has 13 residues. As DNA, the CDR3 is TGTGCCAGTAGTAGGGACAGAAAATATGGCTACACCTTC. This sequence encodes CASSRDRKYGYTF.

About this clone itself: In the same sample, other DNA sequences code for this CDR3. The chain combines TRBV12-3 or TRBV12-4 with TRBJ2-5; no clear D. Trimming pared 3 bases from V and 5 bases from J, leaving 4 bases between. The CDR3 totals 11 residues. CDR3 in amino acids: CASSLRETQYF. The CDR3 DNA is TGTGCCAGCAGTTTGAGGGAGACCCAGTACTTC.

DNA for the CDR3: TGCGCCAGCACCCGAGGGGAAGGGACAGGGTACGAGCAGTACTTC. This codes for CASTRGEGTGYEQYF. The chain combines TRBV4-1 with TRBJ2-7; TRBD1 matches at 9 bases. The CDR3 extends over 15 amino acids. CDR1 and CDR2 (germline): MGHRA, YSYEKL. V lost 7 bases to trimming and J lost 4 bases; unmatched junction nucleotides: 11.